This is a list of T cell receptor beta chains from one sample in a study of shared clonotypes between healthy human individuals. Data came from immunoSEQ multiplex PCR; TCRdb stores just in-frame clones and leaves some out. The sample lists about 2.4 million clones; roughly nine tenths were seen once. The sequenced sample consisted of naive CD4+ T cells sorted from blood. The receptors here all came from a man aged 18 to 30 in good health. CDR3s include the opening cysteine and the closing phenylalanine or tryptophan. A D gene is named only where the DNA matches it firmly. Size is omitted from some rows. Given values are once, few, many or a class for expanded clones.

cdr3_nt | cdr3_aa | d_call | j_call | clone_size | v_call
TGCGCCAGCAGCCCTGGGACAGGGGGCGCGAATACGCAGTATTTT | CASSPGTGGANTQYF | TRBD1 | TRBJ2-3 | - | TRBV4-1
TGTGCCAGCAGCCGGGACGGATACTACAATGAGCAGTTCTTC | CASSRDGYYNEQFF | - | TRBJ2-1 | - | TRBV6-4
TGTGCCAGCAGTCTCAGGGGGAGGACAGCACCGAACACTGAAGCTTTCTTT | CASSLRGRTAPNTEAFF | TRBD1 | TRBJ1-1 | - | TRBV27
TGCGCCAGCAGCCAAGGGGAGGTCCCCTTTTATAATTCACCCCTCCACTTT | CASSQGEVPFYNSPLHF | - | TRBJ1-6 | - | TRBV4-1
TGCAGCGTTGAAGAACTCGGCTCTGGAAACACCATATATTTT | CSVEELGSGNTIYF | - | TRBJ1-3 | once | TRBV29-1
TGTGCCAGCAGTCACAGGGCACTGGGTCATGAAAAACTGTTTTTT | CASSHRALGHEKLFF | - | TRBJ1-4 | - | TRBV25-1
TGTGCTAGTGGTTTGGAGCTGGGAGGGGGGAGCAATCAGCCCCAGCATTTT | CASGLELGGGSNQPQHF | - | TRBJ1-5 | - | TRBV12-5
TGTGCCAGCAGACTAGGGAAGGCGGATGGCTACACCTTC | CASRLGKADGYTF | - | TRBJ1-2 | - | TRBV11-2
TGTGCCAGCGGAAGGACAGGAGGGCCGGTTCAGACCCAGTACTTC | CASGRTGGPVQTQYF | - | TRBJ2-5 | - | TRBV6-5
TGTGCCAGCAGCTTGTCAGGGTCGTTATCGAACACCGGGGAGCTGTTTTTT | CASSLSGSLSNTGELFF | - | TRBJ2-2 | - | TRBV5-5
TGCGCCAGTACCGGGACTCACTACGAGCAGTACTTC | CASTGTHYEQYF | - | TRBJ2-7 | - | TRBV5-1
TGTGCCAGCAGCCCAGGGACAGGGATGTATGGCTACACCTTC | CASSPGTGMYGYTF | TRBD1 | TRBJ1-2 | few | TRBV7-2
TGTGCCACCCTCTTAGGCACCGGGGAGCTGTTTTTT | CATLLGTGELFF | - | TRBJ2-2 | - | TRBV27
TGTGCCAGCAGCCTCATCGGGGAGGGGGGAAAAGATACGCAGTATTTT | CASSLIGEGGKDTQYF | - | TRBJ2-3 | - | TRBV4-2
TGTGCCAGCAGTGAAGCGGACCTAGTCAAGTCAATTGAGCAGTTCTTC | CASSEADLVKSIEQFF | - | TRBJ2-1 | - | TRBV2
TGTGCCAGCAGTTACGGGGGGCGGAACGAGCAGTACTTC | CASSYGGRNEQYF | - | TRBJ2-7 | - | TRBV6-6
TGTGCCAGCAGCTTACAGCGGGGCCTAAGCACAGATACGCAGTATTTT | CASSLQRGLSTDTQYF | TRBD2 | TRBJ2-3 | - | TRBV7-9